This TCR beta chain is from a study of regulatory and conventional T cells in RAG deficiency. Clones were sequenced by immunoSEQ multiplex PCR, and TCRdb holds only the in-frame ones, with some missing. This table holds 45,000 to 50,000 clones, over 80% found once. The sorted conventional CD4+ T cells were CD25-low and CD127-high, with genomic DNA sequenced. Findings and caveats of the study: Shorter CDR3s in all patient subsets; >90% Treg-Tconv overlap in Omenn. RAG-deficient patients showed markedly lower Shannon entropy and higher Simpson indices than control T-cell subsets. In Omenn syndrome, sorted "Tregs" may be peripherally activated cells.

The sample holds one count of this clone. The target antigen is unknown. The sample also formed part of further work on regulatory T cells. Turning to that study: The PCR used 52 TRBV and 13 TRBJ primers. Regulatory T cells showed the strongest V-J pair restriction and V/J gene skewing among patient repertoires.

Sequenced: CD4+ effector T cells sorted from blood. The TCR sequence derives from a human donor in good health.

The CDR3 DNA is TGTGCCAGTAGTATAGGTAGCGGGAGGGCCCTTGAGCAGTTCTTC. It is translated as CASSIGSGRALEQFF. The V gene is TRBV19, the J gene TRBJ2-1; 11 bases match TRBD2. CDR3 length equals 15 residues. The germline V gene encodes CDR1 LNHDA and CDR2 SQIVND (reference sequence). Unmatched junction bases numbered 5, after V lost 1 base and J lost 9 bases.